Below are 13 T cell receptor beta chains sequenced from a single sample in a study of low-dose radiotherapy and immunotherapy resistance in tumors. Time point defined: before trial treatment. Priming of first-strand cDNA relied on TRAV- and TRBV-specific primers (covering alpha and beta chains). With a constant-region primer and a V-primer adapter, TCRs were subjected to 20 PCR cycles of amplification. TCRdb processed the reads anew with MiXCR; each CDR3 protein has one entry. Of roughly 54,000 distinct CDR3 sequences listed, about 25% are singletons. Here the sequenced sample was PBMCs, taken before treatment. These TCRs come from a male donor with prostate cancer.

The chain employs TRBV27 and TRBJ2-7; 7 bases line up with TRBD1. The CDR3 covers 12 residues. Germline V gene lookup returns CDR1 MNHEY and CDR2 SMNVEV (reference sequence). V lost 5 bases to trimming and J lost 3 bases; unmatched junction nucleotides: 1. CDR3 amino acids: CASSRDSYEQYF. CDR3 in DNA: TGTGCCAGCAGTCGGGACAGCTACGAGCAGTACTTC.

As for this clonotype: A read error may explain this, as a much larger clone is one base away. The chain carries TRBV30 and TRBJ2-3, with 9 nucleotides matching TRBD2. Germline V gene lookup returns CDR1 GTSNPN and CDR2 SVGIG (reference sequence). The junction had 13 bases not matched to a gene; V was cut back by 8 bases and J by 4 bases. The CDR3 covers 15 residues. Here the CDR3 DNA reads TGTGCCAGCACGAAAGCGGGGGGTTTGCCAGATACGCAGTATTTT. Translation: CASTKAGGLPDTQYF.

The genes are TRBV7-8 and TRBJ1-1; tentatively, D is TRBD1 (6 bases). This CDR3 has 14 amino acids. Trimming cost V 5 bases and J 4 bases, with 14 bases left between them. Germline V gene data show CDR1 as SGHVS and CDR2 as FQNEAQ. The CDR3 is CASSTIPGVTEAFF. The CDR3 DNA is TGTGCCAGCAGCACAATACCAGGGGTCACTGAAGCTTTCTTT.

This clonotype came up many times. The chain's CDR3 is CASGDRKSNTGELFF. The DNA for the CDR3 is TGTGCTAGTGGTGACCGGAAGTCGAACACCGGGGAGCTGTTTTTT. The rearrangement links TRBV12-5 to TRBJ2-2; D remains ambiguous. The CDR3 is 15 residues long. V dropped 5 bases and J dropped 0 bases, with 10 bases sitting between them. Germline CDR1 reads LGHNT; CDR2 reads FRNRAP.

This clonotype appeared many times. V usage is TRBV6-5 and J usage is TRBJ2-1; the match to TRBD2 covers 10 bases. V lost 4 bases to trimming and J lost 9 bases; unmatched junction nucleotides: 6. The CDR3 is 14 amino acids. Germline-derived CDR1 and CDR2 are MNHEY and SVGAGI. The CDR3 DNA is TGTGCCAGCAGTTCCTCTAGCGGGAGTTTTGAGCAGTTCTTC. Its translation is CASSSSSGSFEQFF.

This clonotype has ten or more counts. The rearrangement uses TRBV29-1 and TRBJ1-2; tentative D call: TRBD1 (5 bases). This CDR3 region has 13 residues. Trimming shortened V by 7 bases and J by 6 bases, and 18 bases separated the two germline ends. Germline CDR1 and CDR2: SQVTM and ANQGSEA. CDR3 DNA sequence: TGCAGCGCCAGACGGGGCGTAGCGGATGGCTACACCTTC. Protein product: CSARRGVADGYTF.

Many counts were recorded for this clonotype. The J gene is TRBJ2-3, the V gene TRBV29-1, with TRBD2 identical over 8 bases. J gave up 4 bases and V 0 bases, and 6 bases lay outside the gene matches. Per the germline V gene, CDR1 is SQVTM and CDR2 is ANQGSEA. CDR3 length equals 15 residues. The CDR3 sequence: CSVEDRRGAPDTQYF. The CDR3 nucleotides are TGCAGCGTTGAAGATCGGCGGGGGGCCCCAGATACGCAGTATTTT.

In this sample, this clonotype turned up many times. This chain links TRBV9 with TRBJ2-2, with D uncertain. The CDR3 is 14 residues long. CDR1 is SGDLS, CDR2 YYNGEE, per germline. Trimming shortened V by 0 bases and J by 3 bases, and 6 bases separated the two germline ends. The CDR3 spells CASSVDGDTGELFF. The CDR3 DNA reads as TGTGCCAGCAGCGTAGATGGGGACACCGGGGAGCTGTTTTTT.

This clonotype occurred many times. This chain uses TRBV7-9 with TRBJ2-3; TRBD2 agrees at 10 bases. The CDR3 loop spans 16 amino acids. Germline V gene data show CDR1 as SEHNR and CDR2 as FQNEAQ (reference sequence). The trim removed 2 bases at V and 5 bases at J, leaving 7 bases unmatched. CDR3 protein: CASSLRSGGARDTQYF. The CDR3 DNA reads TGTGCCAGCAGCTTAAGGAGCGGGGGGGCCAGAGATACGCAGTATTTT. The full variable domain, completed using reference TRBV7-9 and TRBJ2-3, is DTGVSQNPRHKITKRGQNVTFRCDPISEHNRLYWYRQTLGQGPEFLTYFQNEAQLEKSRLLSDRFSAERPKGSFSTLEIQRTEQGDSAMYLCASSLRSGGARDTQYFGPGTRLTVL.

This clonotype came up many times. The chain joins TRBV7-9 to TRBJ2-1, with D possibly being TRBD2 (6 bases). Germline lookup yields CDR1 SEHNR and CDR2 FQNEAQ (reference sequence). The CDR3 runs 21 residues. Trimming pared 5 bases from V and 4 bases from J, leaving 33 bases between. The CDR3, as DNA: TGTGCCAGCAGCCACGGCCAATCGACAGCCTGGGGGGATATAGGTTACAATGAGCAGTTCTTC. Amino acid sequence: CASSHGQSTAWGDIGYNEQFF. The whole variable domain, filled in from reference TRBV7-9 and TRBJ2-1, reads DTGVSQNPRHKITKRGQNVTFRCDPISEHNRLYWYRQTLGQGPEFLTYFQNEAQLEKSRLLSDRFSAERPKGSFSTLEIQRTEQGDSAMYLCASSHGQSTAWGDIGYNEQFFGPGTRLTVL.

Worth noting for this clonotype: Because it lacks the conserved phenylalanine or tryptophan at the end, this CDR3 is likely a read error. The DNA is left out, because the CDR3 cannot be placed on it with certainty; the CDR3 is given as TCRdb lists it. This sequence joins TRBV6-2 or TRBV6-3 and TRBJ2-1; TRBD2, as called in the table, went unchecked against the DNA. With termini counted, the CDR3 has 15 amino acids. Germline values: CDR1 MNHEY, CDR2 SVGEGT. The CDR3 loop reads CASRLTSGRAPEQFL.

In regard to this clonotype: The DNA is omitted, as the CDR3 cannot be located on it reliably, and the CDR3 follows TCRdb's listing. This chain uses TRBV5-3 with TRBJ1-4; whether TRBD1, the table's D call, matches the DNA was not checked. TRBV5-3 is flagged as an ORF with uncertain function. The CDR3 sequence runs 15 residues, both termini included. CDR3 sequence reads: CASSRTEFNEKLFFF.

This clonotype was recorded at least ten times. This chain uses TRBV19 with TRBJ2-1; D is uncertain. V gave up 0 bases and J gave up 2 bases, with 11 bases separating them. Germline CDR1 is LNHDA and CDR2 is SQIVND (reference sequence). The CDR3 consists of 16 residues. The CDR3 is CASSIDSPGPYNEQFF. As DNA, the CDR3 is TGTGCCAGTAGTATAGATTCCCCGGGCCCCTACAATGAGCAGTTCTTC.